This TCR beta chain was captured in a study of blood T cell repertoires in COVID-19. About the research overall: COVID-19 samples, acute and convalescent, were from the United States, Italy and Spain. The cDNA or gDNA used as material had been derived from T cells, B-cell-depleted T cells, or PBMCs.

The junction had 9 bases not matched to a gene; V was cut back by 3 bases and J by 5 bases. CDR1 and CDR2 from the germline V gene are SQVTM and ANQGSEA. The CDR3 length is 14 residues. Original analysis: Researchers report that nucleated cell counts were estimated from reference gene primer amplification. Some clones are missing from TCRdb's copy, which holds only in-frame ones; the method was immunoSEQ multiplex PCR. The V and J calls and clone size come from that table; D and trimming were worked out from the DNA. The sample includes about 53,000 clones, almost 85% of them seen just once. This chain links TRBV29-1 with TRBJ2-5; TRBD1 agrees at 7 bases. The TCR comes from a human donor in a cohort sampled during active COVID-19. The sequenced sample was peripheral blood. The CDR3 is CSVDASPRGETQYF. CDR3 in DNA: TGCAGCGTTGATGCAAGCCCCAGGGGGGAGACCCAGTACTTC. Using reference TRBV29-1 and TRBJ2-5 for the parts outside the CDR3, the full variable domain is SAVISQKPSRDICQRGTSLTIQCQVDSQVTMMFWYRQQPGQSLTLIATANQGSEATYESGFVIDKFPISRPNLTFSTLTVSNMSPEDSSIYLCSVDASPRGETQYFGPGTRLLVL.